This is a list of T cell receptor beta chains from one sample in a study of Ad26.COV2.S vaccination and SARS-CoV-2 variants. Here immunoSEQ multiplex PCR was the method, and the copy in TCRdb shows in-frame clones only, minus some. The sample has 400,000 to 500,000 clones; 85% to 90% are singletons. This specimen consisted of peripheral blood, obtained in a trial of Ad26.COV2.S vaccine versus placebo. The receptors derive from a person between 18 and 60 years old who received the Ad26.COV2.S COVID-19 vaccine or a placebo. Both conserved end residues are trimmed from each CDR3.

V gene,CDR3 length,CDR3 protein
TRBV3-1/TRBV3-2,12,ASSQGSSGNTIY
TRBV10-3,15,AISEPTGGEFGTEAF
TRBV7-6,16,ASSLGSQGFSGANVLT
TRBV5-1,12,ASSPLAGYNEQF
TRBV7-2,12,ASSSGPGAYGYT
TRBV24-1,13,ATSDSRREPETQY
TRBV30,13,AWGQGLWTNEKLF
TRBV28,9,ASTLRRQQF
TRBV5-1,16,ASSPGTSGEGAWEKQF
TRBV15,13,ATSRRDDGQETQY
TRBV7-9,13,ASSFGTGRQETQY
TRBV5-6,15,ASSLDPEMENTGELF
TRBV5-6,12,ASSPGLGTDTQY
TRBV6-2/TRBV6-3,14,ASSPAGETGHGGYT
TRBV2,13,ASRINSVGQETQY
TRBV5-1,12,ASSFGQGGDTQY
TRBV24-1,12,ATSHGTAGGKAF
TRBV7-2,14,ASSPRTGLSSYEQY
TRBV29-1,14,SVRAASASFYNEQF
TRBV29-1,12,SGYTSGRQETQY
TRBV28,11,ASSFVNGDTQY
TRBV13,11,ASSPKGVGGYT
TRBV5-6,11,ASTRRRVYGYT
TRBV9,11,ASKRGVNTEAF
TRBV6-2/TRBV6-3,14,ASSYARGPKREKLF
TRBV7-2,14,ASSRDLAGVSYEQY
TRBV3-1/TRBV3-2,16,ASSQVPGTSGNTGELF
TRBV7-2,12,ASSLGLGLGAQY
TRBV10-3,13,AISESRQGGTEAF
TRBV6-2/TRBV6-3,9,ASSHGGGTH
TRBV3-1/TRBV3-2,13,ASSQVSAWNSPLH
TRBV5-1,14,ASSSFGQGINEKLF
TRBV7-9,12,ASTPTASSYEQY
TRBV19,13,ASRQRTGSSYEQY
TRBV6-2/TRBV6-3,12,ASSPGRVTGELF
TRBV25-1,15,ASSGALRGQVGGELF
TRBV19,13,ASSPRGGSNYGYT
TRBV7-8,13,ASSLPGTNTGELF
TRBV29-1,12,SVEGEVSTDTQY
TRBV14,12,ASSQDLRGPEQF
TRBV6-5,13,ASSSPRGNTDTQY
TRBV6-2/TRBV6-3,14,ASSSGVGQPGQPQH
TRBV5-6,12,ASSLGLRVEEQY
TRBV6-2/TRBV6-3,12,ASSSLLLSGELF
TRBV14,14,ASSPRTSGRAGELF
TRBV5-4,15,ASSPSPRDRGYNEQF
TRBV5-1,14,ASSIHRRSSYNEQF
TRBV7-6,14,ASSPKDLLNTGELF
TRBV6-5,12,ASSSPTSGETQY
TRBV6-6,10,ASSRQGTGYT
TRBV4-3,12,ASSQDLDRNEQY
TRBV24-1,12,ATRDRAYGTEAF
TRBV7-2,13,ASRHRGSSYNEQF
TRBV7-9,12,ANEPRGRAYGYT
TRBV15,15,ATSRDLREGYTDTQY
TRBV5-1,13,ASSLAAGGPDTQY
TRBV28,11,ASRRTHYYEQY
TRBV3-1/TRBV3-2,13,ASSLTGGQGTIQY
TRBV7-3,13,ASSLYRVGTGELF